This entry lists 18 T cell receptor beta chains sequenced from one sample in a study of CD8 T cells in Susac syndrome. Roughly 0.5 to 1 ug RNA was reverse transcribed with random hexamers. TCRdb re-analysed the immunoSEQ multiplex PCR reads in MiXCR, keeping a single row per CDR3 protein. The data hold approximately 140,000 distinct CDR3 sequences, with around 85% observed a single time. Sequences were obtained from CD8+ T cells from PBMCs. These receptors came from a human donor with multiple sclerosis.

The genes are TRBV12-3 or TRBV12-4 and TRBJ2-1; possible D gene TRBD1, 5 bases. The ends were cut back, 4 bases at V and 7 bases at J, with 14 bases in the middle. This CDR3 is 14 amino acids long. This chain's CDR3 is CASSSWVGHNEQFF. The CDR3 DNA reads TGTGCCAGCAGTTCATGGGTGGGGCATAATGAGCAGTTCTTC.

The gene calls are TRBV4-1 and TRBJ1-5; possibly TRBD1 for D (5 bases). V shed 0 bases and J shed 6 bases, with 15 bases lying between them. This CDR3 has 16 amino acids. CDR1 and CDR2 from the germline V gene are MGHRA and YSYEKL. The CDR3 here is CASSQDGQGWVQPQHF. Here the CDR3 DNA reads TGCGCCAGCAGCCAAGACGGGCAGGGTTGGGTTCAGCCCCAGCATTTT.

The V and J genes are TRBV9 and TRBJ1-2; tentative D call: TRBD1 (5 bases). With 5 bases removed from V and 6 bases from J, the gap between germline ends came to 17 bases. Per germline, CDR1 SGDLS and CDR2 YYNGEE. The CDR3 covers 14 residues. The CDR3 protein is CASSTGWARDGYTF. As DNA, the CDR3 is TGTGCCAGCAGTACCGGGTGGGCCAGGGATGGCTACACCTTC.

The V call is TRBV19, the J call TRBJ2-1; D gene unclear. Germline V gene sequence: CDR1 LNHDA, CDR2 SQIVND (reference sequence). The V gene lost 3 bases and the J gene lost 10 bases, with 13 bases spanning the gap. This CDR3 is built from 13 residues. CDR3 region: CASSIWQEREQFF. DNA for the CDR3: TGTGCCAGTAGTATTTGGCAGGAAAGGGAGCAGTTCTTC. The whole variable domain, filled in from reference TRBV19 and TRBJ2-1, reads DGGITQSPKYLFRKEGQNVTLSCEQNLNHDAMYWYRQDPGQGLRLIYYSQIVNDFQKGDIAEGYSVSREKKESFPLTVTSAQKNPTAFYLCASSIWQEREQFFGPGTRLTVL.

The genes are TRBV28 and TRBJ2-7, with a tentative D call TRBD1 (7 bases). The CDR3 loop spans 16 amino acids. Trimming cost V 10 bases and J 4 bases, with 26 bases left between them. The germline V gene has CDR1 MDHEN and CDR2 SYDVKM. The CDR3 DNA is TGTGCCACTCATGGGGCGTCGGAGGGGGCACGGTACGAGCAGTACTTC. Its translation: CATHGASEGARYEQYF.

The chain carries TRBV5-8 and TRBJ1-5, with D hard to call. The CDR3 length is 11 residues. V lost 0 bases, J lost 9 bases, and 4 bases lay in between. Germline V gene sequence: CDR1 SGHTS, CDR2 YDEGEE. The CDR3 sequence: CASSLGTPQHF. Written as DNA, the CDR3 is TGTGCCAGCAGCTTGGGAACGCCCCAGCATTTT.

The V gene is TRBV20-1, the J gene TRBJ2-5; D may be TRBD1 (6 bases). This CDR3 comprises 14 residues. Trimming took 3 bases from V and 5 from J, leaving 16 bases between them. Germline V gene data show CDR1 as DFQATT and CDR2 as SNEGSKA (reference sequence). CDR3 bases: TGCAGTGCTAGGGCCTGGACAGTCTTGGAGACCCAGTACTTC. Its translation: CSARAWTVLETQYF.

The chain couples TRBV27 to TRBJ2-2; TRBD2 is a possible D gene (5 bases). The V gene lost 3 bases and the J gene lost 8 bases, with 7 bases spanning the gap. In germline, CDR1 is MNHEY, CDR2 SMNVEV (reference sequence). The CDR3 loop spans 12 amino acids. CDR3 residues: CASSFRGGELFF. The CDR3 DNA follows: TGTGCCAGCAGTTTCCGGGGAGGGGAGCTGTTTTTT.

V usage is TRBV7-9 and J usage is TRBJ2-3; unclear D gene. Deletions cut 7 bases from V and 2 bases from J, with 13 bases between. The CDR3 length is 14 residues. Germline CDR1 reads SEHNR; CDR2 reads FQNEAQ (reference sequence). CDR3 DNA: TGTGCCAGCACCTTCGGACGGTACACAGATACGCAGTATTTT. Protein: CASTFGRYTDTQYF.

The CDR3 here is CASSSPNYEQYF. For the CDR3, the DNA is TGTGCCAGCAGCTCCCCTAACTACGAGCAGTACTTC. The genes are TRBV5-4 and TRBJ2-7; no reliable D call. Germline lookup yields CDR1 SGHNT and CDR2 YYREEE (reference sequence). Trimming took off 3 bases at V and 3 bases at J, with 7 bases between the two ends. CDR3 length: 12 residues.

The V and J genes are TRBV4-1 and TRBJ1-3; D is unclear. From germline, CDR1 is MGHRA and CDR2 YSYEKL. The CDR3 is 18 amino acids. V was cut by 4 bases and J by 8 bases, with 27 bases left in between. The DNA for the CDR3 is TGCGCCAGCAGCCTCCTCGGAGGGAGCATTTGGACGAGGGACACCATATATTTT. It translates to CASSLLGGSIWTRDTIYF.

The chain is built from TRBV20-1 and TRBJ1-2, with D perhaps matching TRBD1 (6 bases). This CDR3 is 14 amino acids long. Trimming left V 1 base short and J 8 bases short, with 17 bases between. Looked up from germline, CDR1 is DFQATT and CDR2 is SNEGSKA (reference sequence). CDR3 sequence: CSARGITGFEGYTF. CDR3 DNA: TGCAGTGCTAGAGGGATCACAGGGTTTGAGGGCTACACCTTC.

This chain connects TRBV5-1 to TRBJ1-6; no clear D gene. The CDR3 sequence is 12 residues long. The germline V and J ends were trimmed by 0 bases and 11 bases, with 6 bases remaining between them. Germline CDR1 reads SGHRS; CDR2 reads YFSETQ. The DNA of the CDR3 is TGCGCCAGCAGCTTGGGGTGGGCACCCCTCCACTTT. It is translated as CASSLGWAPLHF.

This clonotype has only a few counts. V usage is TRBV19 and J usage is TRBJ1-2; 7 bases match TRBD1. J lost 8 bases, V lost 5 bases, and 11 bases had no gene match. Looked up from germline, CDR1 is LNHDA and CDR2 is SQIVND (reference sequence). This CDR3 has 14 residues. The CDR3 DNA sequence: TGTGCCAGTAGTCCCTCGACAGGGATAGGCGGCTACACCTTC. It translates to CASSPSTGIGGYTF.

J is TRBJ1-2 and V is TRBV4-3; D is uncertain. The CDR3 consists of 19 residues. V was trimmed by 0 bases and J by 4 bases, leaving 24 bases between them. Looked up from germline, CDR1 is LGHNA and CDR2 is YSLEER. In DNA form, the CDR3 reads TGCGCCAGCAGCCAAGATCGTGATTTATGGGAGACGGGGTTCTATGGCTACACCTTC. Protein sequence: CASSQDRDLWETGFYGYTF.

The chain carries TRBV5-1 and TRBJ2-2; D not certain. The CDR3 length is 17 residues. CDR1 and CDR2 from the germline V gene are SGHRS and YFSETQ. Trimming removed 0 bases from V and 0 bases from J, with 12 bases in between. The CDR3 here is CASSLDSVQANTGELFF. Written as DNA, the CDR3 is TGCGCCAGCAGCTTGGATTCTGTCCAGGCGAACACCGGGGAGCTGTTTTTT.

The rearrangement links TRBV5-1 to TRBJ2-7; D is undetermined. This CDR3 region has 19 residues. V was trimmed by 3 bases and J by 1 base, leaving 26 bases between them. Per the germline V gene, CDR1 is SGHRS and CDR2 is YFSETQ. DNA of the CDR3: TGCGCCAGCAGCTCCTACCTCGACGATGAGAAAATTGGGTCCTACGAGCAGTACTTC. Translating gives CASSSYLDDEKIGSYEQYF. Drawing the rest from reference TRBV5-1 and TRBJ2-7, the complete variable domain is KAGVTQTPRYLIKTRGQQVTLSCSPISGHRSVSWYQQTPGQGLQFLFEYFSETQRNKGNFPGRFSGRQFSNSRSEMNVSTLELGDSALYLCASSSYLDDEKIGSYEQYFGPGTRLTVT.

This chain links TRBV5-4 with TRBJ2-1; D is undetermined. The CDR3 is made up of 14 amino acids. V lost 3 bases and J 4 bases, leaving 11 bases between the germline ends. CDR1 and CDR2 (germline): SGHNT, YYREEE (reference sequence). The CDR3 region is CASSSSTEYNEQFF. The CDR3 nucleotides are TGTGCCAGCAGCTCGTCTACGGAGTACAATGAGCAGTTCTTC. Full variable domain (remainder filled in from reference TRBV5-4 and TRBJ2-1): ETGVTQSPTHLIKTRGQQVTLRCSSQSGHNTVSWYQQALGQGPQFIFQYYREEENGRGNFPPRFSGLQFPNYSSELNVNALELDDSALYLCASSSSTEYNEQFFGPGTRLTVL.